This T cell receptor (beta chain) was identified during a study of T cells in Graves' hyperthyroidism and ophthalmopathy. The source material, RNA transcripts, was used to amplify TCR beta CDR3 regions. An initial round of RT-PCR targeting the TCR CDR3 relied on the HTBI primer set. Each CDR3 protein gets one entry after TCRdb re-called the multiplex PCR reads with MiXCR. The sample holds 750,000 to 900,000 distinct CDR3 sequences; 38% are singletons and the top ten take about 8.9%. Germline assignment: CDR1 MRHNA and CDR2 SNTAGT. The V and J ends lost 8 bases and 2 bases respectively, with 13 bases between them. The length of the CDR3 is 14 residues.

The chain is built from TRBV6-4 and TRBJ1-5; possible D gene TRBD1, 6 bases. Sequenced input: blood. This TCR was sampled from a man aged 18 to 30 with Graves' hyperthyroidism. In nucleotides, the CDR3 is TGTGCCAGCGACGCAGGGGTCGGCAATCAGCCCCAGCATTTT. Its translation: CASDAGVGNQPQHF.